A single sample gave rise to the 28 T cell receptor beta chains below, sequenced in a study of blood T cells in healthy people across ages. It was with a sample-barcoded 5' primer and a J-beta primer mix that a second PCR of about 7 to 12 cycles was run. Via MiXCR, TCRdb re-called the 5' RACE reads, giving one row per CDR3 protein. The table shows more than 800,000 distinct CDR3 sequences, with more than 25% occurring only once. Sequencing input: blood. The receptor set was obtained from a woman of 80 years or more in good health.

The chain employs TRBV6-5 and TRBJ2-7, with 11 bases that match TRBD2. The germline CDR1 and CDR2 sequences are MNHEY and SVGAGI. The CDR3 contains 11 residues. The V gene end was trimmed by 4 bases and the J gene end by 11 bases; junction bases not matched to a gene: 1. CDR3 amino acids: CASSLGLAEYF. The DNA of the CDR3 is TGTGCCAGCAGTTTGGGACTAGCGGAGTACTTC.

This clonotype was counted at least ten times. This chain connects TRBV5-5 to TRBJ2-5, with 7 bases that match TRBD2. This CDR3 comprises 17 residues. Germline V gene sequence: CDR1 SGHKS, CDR2 YYEKEE (reference sequence). Trimming cost V 0 bases and J 1 base; bases outside gene matches: 9. Written as DNA, the CDR3 is TGTGCCAGCAGCTTGGAAAGGGTGCTAGCGGCCCAAGAGACCCAGTACTTC. Its protein product is CASSLERVLAAQETQYF. Drawing the rest from reference TRBV5-5 and TRBJ2-5, the complete variable domain is DAGVTQSPTHLIKTRGQQVTLRCSPISGHKSVSWYQQVLGQGPQFIFQYYEKEERGRGNFPDRFSARQFPNYSSELNVNALLLGDSALYLCASSLERVLAAQETQYFGPGTRLLVL.

Details on this clonotype: Being one base from a much bigger clone, this may be a read error. The rearrangement links TRBV27 to TRBJ2-7; D is ambiguous. Trimming removed 6 bases from V and 3 bases from J, with 12 bases in between. This CDR3 is built from 13 residues. Germline V gene data show CDR1 as MNHEY and CDR2 as SMNVEV (reference sequence). CDR3 nucleotide sequence: TGTGCCAGCAGAGTGGTCAATAGCTACGAGCAGTACTTC. Its protein is CASRVVNSYEQYF.

This clonotype was seen a few times. This chain uses TRBV18 with TRBJ2-4; 11 bases agree with TRBD1. The closer fit of TRBJ2-7 to the DNA end suggests the J call may be wrong. Germline V gives CDR1 KGHSH, CDR2 LQKENI. CDR3 length: 17 amino acids. As DNA, the CDR3 is TGTGCCAGCTCCCCTACCGTGGGACAGGGGGAGTCCAACGAGCAGTACTTC. The encoded protein is CASSPTVGQGESNEQYF.

In this sample, this clonotype turned up many times. The chain employs TRBV6-2 or TRBV6-3 and TRBJ2-7, with 7 bases fitting TRBD2. CDR1 is MNHEY, CDR2 SVGEGT, per germline. The V gene end was trimmed by 5 bases and the J gene end by 0 bases; junction bases not matched to a gene: 10. The CDR3 sequence is 16 residues long. DNA of the CDR3: TGTGCCAGCAGTCACCGGAGCGGGGTGAGCTCCTACGAGCAGTACTTC. Protein: CASSHRSGVSSYEQYF.

This clonotype was seen at least ten times. The rearrangement uses TRBV12-3 or TRBV12-4 and TRBJ2-1; D uncertain. CDR3 size: 13 residues. Trimming removed 1 base at V and 10 bases at J, with 11 bases between. The DNA of the CDR3 is TGTGCCAGCAGTTTAGTTTCTAGGGCCGAGCAGTTCTTC. This translates into CASSLVSRAEQFF.

Worth noting for this clonotype: One end of the junction varies from germline; a read error may be responsible. The rearrangement joins TRBV3-1 to TRBJ2-4, with 8 bases lining up with TRBD1. The J call is doubtful: the DNA matches TRBJ2-7 better. Germline-derived CDR1 and CDR2 are LGHDT and YNNKEL (reference sequence). This CDR3 has 14 residues. The CDR3 nucleotides are TGTGCCTGCAGCAAACAGGGGGGACCCTACGAGCAGTACTTC. It encodes CACSKQGGPYEQYF.

This clonotype came up a few times. The rearrangement uses TRBV2 and TRBJ1-4; 7 bases agree with TRBD1. Looked up from germline, CDR1 is SNHLY and CDR2 is FYNNEI. Losses at the gene ends were 5 bases for V and 8 bases for J; bases not matched to a gene: 11. The CDR3 is made up of 15 amino acids. The CDR3 sequence: CASSFMTGLGEKLFF. The CDR3 DNA reads as TGTGCCAGCAGTTTCATGACAGGGCTTGGAGAAAAACTGTTTTTT.

At least ten counts were recorded for this clonotype. This rearrangement joins TRBV6-2 or TRBV6-3 to TRBJ1-2; 9 bases agree with TRBD1. Germline CDR1 MNHEY, CDR2 SVGEGT. The V segment lost 4 bases and the J segment 8 bases; nucleotides outside the gene matches: 8. CDR3 length: 14 amino acids. DNA of the CDR3: TGTGCCAGCAGTTCCCCCTCCGGGACAGGGGGCTACACCTTC. Translating it yields CASSSPSGTGGYTF.

The chain uses TRBV9 and TRBJ1-2; no reliable D call. The germline V gene encodes CDR1 SGDLS and CDR2 YYNGEE. This CDR3 comprises 13 residues. V dropped 2 bases and J dropped 5 bases, with 10 bases sitting between them. The CDR3 is CASSVRQRYGYTF. The CDR3 DNA sequence: TGTGCCAGCAGCGTGCGGCAGCGGTATGGCTACACCTTC.

This clonotype was found many times. V and J are TRBV7-8 and TRBJ2-7; the D is unclear. This CDR3 has 14 amino acids. The germline CDR1 and CDR2 sequences are SGHVS and FQNEAQ. Deletions cut 1 base from V and 5 bases from J, with 12 bases between. CDR3 in DNA: TGTGCCAGCAGCTTAGGGGCAGCAAGGGACGAGCAGTACTTC. This sequence encodes CASSLGAARDEQYF. Full variable domain (outside the CDR3, taken from reference TRBV7-8 and TRBJ2-7): GAGVSQSPRYKVAKRGQDVALRCDPISGHVSLFWYQQALGQGPEFLTYFQNEAQLDKSGLPSDRFFAERPEGSVSTLKIQRTQQEDSAVYLCASSLGAARDEQYFGPGTRLTVT.

This clonotype has a handful of counts. This rearrangement joins TRBV7-2 to TRBJ1-6; 10 nucleotides match TRBD1. Per germline, CDR1 SGHTA and CDR2 FQGNSA. V shed 3 bases, J shed 7 bases, and the junction held 3 bases outside the gene matches. This CDR3 is built from 15 residues. This chain's CDR3 is CASSFWTGGNSPLHF. CDR3 in DNA: TGTGCCAGCAGCTTTTGGACAGGGGGGAATTCACCCCTCCACTTT.

This sequence joins TRBV29-1 and TRBJ2-2; no definite D call. The CDR3 is 15 residues long. Germline V gene lookup returns CDR1 SQVTM and CDR2 ANQGSEA. Deletions cut 8 bases from V and 0 bases from J, with 16 bases between. The CDR3 coding sequence is TGCAGCACGATAGCCCCAAGCTCGAACACCGGGGAGCTGTTTTTT. Translating it yields CSTIAPSSNTGELFF.

With regard to this clonotype: A much larger clone sits a single nucleotide away, making a read error possible. The chain joins TRBV20-1 to TRBJ2-5; D possibly corresponds to TRBD2 (6 bases). Germline CDR1 is DFQATT and CDR2 is SNEGSKA (reference sequence). The V gene lost 3 bases and the J gene lost 11 bases, with 16 bases spanning the gap. The CDR3 is 12 amino acids. The CDR3 region has the DNA TGCAGTGCTAGGAGGGACCCTCGGGAGCAGTACTTC. Protein: CSARRDPREQYF.

This clonotype was recorded only once. The rearrangement links TRBV5-6 to TRBJ1-3; a weak D match, TRBD1 (5 bases). Per germline, CDR1 SGHDT and CDR2 YYEEEE. The CDR3 sequence is 15 residues long. Trimming removed 2 bases from V and 2 bases from J, with 11 bases in between. The DNA for the CDR3 is TGTGCCAGCAGCTTTCCAGCGACAGCTGGAAACACCATATATTTT. Translating gives CASSFPATAGNTIYF.

The chain joins TRBV6-6 to TRBJ1-1, with a possible D match to TRBD1 (6 bases). The CDR3 totals 13 residues. V lost 5 bases, J lost 11 bases, and 18 bases lay in between. The V gene's germline CDR1 is MNHNY and CDR2 SVGAGI (reference sequence). The CDR3 here is CASSHRDPRAAFF. DNA for the CDR3: TGTGCCAGCAGTCACAGGGACCCGCGGGCGGCTTTCTTT.

The chain joins TRBV20-1 to TRBJ2-7; possibly TRBD2 for D (6 bases). Germline V gene data show CDR1 as DFQATT and CDR2 as SNEGSKA (reference sequence). V lost 6 bases, J lost 1 base, and 13 bases lay in between. The CDR3 loop spans 13 amino acids. CDR3 loop: CSAIIGTSYEQYF. Written as DNA, the CDR3 is TGCAGTGCGATTATAGGGACTTCCTACGAGCAGTACTTC.

This chain links TRBV5-1 with TRBJ1-3; no clear D. Trimming removed 0 bases from V and 0 bases from J, with 7 bases in between. CDR1 and CDR2 (germline): SGHRS, YFSETQ. This CDR3 is 15 amino acids long. CDR3: CASSLGRYSGNTIYF. CDR3 sequence (DNA): TGCGCCAGCAGCTTGGGTCGTTACTCTGGAAACACCATATATTTT. The full variable domain, completed using reference TRBV5-1 and TRBJ1-3, is KAGVTQTPRYLIKTRGQQVTLSCSPISGHRSVSWYQQTPGQGLQFLFEYFSETQRNKGNFPGRFSGRQFSNSRSEMNVSTLELGDSALYLCASSLGRYSGNTIYFGEGSWLTVV.

The chain uses TRBV7-9 and TRBJ1-2, with unresolved D. The CDR3 is 14 residues long. The germline V and J ends were trimmed by 4 bases and 8 bases, with 17 bases remaining between them. Germline V gene data show CDR1 as SEHNR and CDR2 as FQNEAQ (reference sequence). The CDR3 DNA reads as TGTGCCAGCAGCTCCCCCCCCGGGTCAGAAGGCTACACCTTC. It is translated as CASSSPPGSEGYTF.

V is TRBV7-2 and J is TRBJ2-7; no firm D call. The J call is uncertain, as TRBJ2-5 better fits the DNA end. This CDR3 is 14 amino acids long. Germline V lookup: CDR1 SGHTA, CDR2 FQGNSA. CDR3 in amino acids: CASSPSAPRETQYF. CDR3 DNA: TGTGCCAGCAGCCCAAGCGCCCCGCGGGAGACCCAGTACTTC.

This chain connects TRBV3-1 to TRBJ1-2; TRBD1 might be the D (6 bases). Trimming took off 6 bases at V and 5 bases at J, with 16 bases between the two ends. The germline CDR1 and CDR2 sequences are LGHDT and YNNKEL (reference sequence). CDR3 size: 14 residues. This CDR3 is CASRQTQGGYGYTF. In nucleotides, the CDR3 is TGTGCCAGCAGGCAAACACAGGGCGGGTATGGCTACACCTTC.

This clonotype was picked up many times. The chain is built from TRBV20-1 and TRBJ2-1; D is unresolved. CDR3 length: 15 residues. Germline lookup yields CDR1 DFQATT and CDR2 SNEGSKA (reference sequence). The V end was cut by 5 bases, the J end by 4 bases, with 18 bases between. The CDR3 is CSAPTRGRFYNEQFF. The CDR3 DNA sequence: TGCAGTGCTCCGACGCGCGGCCGGTTTTACAATGAGCAGTTCTTC.

J is TRBJ1-2 and V is TRBV2; no firm D call. Germline CDR1 reads SNHLY; CDR2 reads FYNNEI. The CDR3 sequence is 13 residues long. V was clipped by 6 bases and J by 6 bases, with 14 bases between them. CDR3 sequence reads: CASSVRPKDGYTF. The DNA for the CDR3 is TGTGCCAGCAGCGTTCGTCCGAAGGATGGCTACACCTTC. Full variable domain (outside the CDR3, taken from reference TRBV2 and TRBJ1-2): EPEVTQTPSHQVTQMGQEVILRCVPISNHLYFYWYRQILGQKVEFLVSFYNNEISEKSEIFDDQFSVERPDGSNFTLKIRSTKLEDSAMYFCASSVRPKDGYTFGSGTRLTVV.

This clonotype was counted ten times or more. The genes are TRBV20-1 and TRBJ2-3, with 8 bases identical to TRBD2. Germline CDR1 reads DFQATT; CDR2 reads SNEGSKA (reference sequence). This CDR3 contains 15 residues. V was pared by 5 bases and J by 8 bases, with 15 bases of the junction left unmatched. The CDR3 loop reads CSASREGGTVGTQYF. The CDR3 DNA is TGCAGTGCTTCACGGGAGGGGGGTACTGTCGGTACGCAGTATTTT.

This sequence joins TRBV29-1 and TRBJ2-7; D possibly corresponds to TRBD1 (6 bases). V was trimmed by 7 bases and J by 0 bases, leaving 10 bases between them. In germline, CDR1 is SQVTM, CDR2 ANQGSEA. This CDR3 has 12 amino acids. CDR3 residues: CSGRDNSYEQYF. In nucleotides, the CDR3 is TGCAGCGGTCGGGACAACTCCTACGAGCAGTACTTC.

The rearrangement links TRBV7-2 to TRBJ2-5, with D possibly being TRBD1 (5 bases). The J call may be faulty, since TRBJ2-7 better matches the DNA end. The germline V gene encodes CDR1 SGHTA and CDR2 FQGNSA. The CDR3 is 15 residues long. CDR3 bases: TGTGCCAGCAGCCGGATTGGGCAGGGTGTGATCGAGCAGTACTTC. Its protein product is CASSRIGQGVIEQYF.

The sample holds a few counts of this clonotype. A single base separates this from a much larger clone, so it may be a read error. The chain employs TRBV5-5 and TRBJ2-7; D may be TRBD2 (6 bases). Germline V gene data show CDR1 as SGHKS and CDR2 as YYEKEE (reference sequence). V was shortened by 4 bases and J by 7 bases, with 21 bases between the two germline ends. There are 15 residues in the CDR3. Here the CDR3 reads CASSGEVQIGNEQYF. The CDR3 DNA reads as TGTGCCAGCAGCGGGGAGGTGCAGATTGGGAATGAGCAGTACTTC.

A note on this clonotype: This sequence may be a read error, since a much larger clone differs from it by one base. The gene calls are TRBV7-2 and TRBJ2-3; D is undetermined. Trimming pared 4 bases from V and 8 bases from J, leaving 10 bases between. The CDR3 is 12 residues long. Germline loops: CDR1 SGHTA, CDR2 FQGNSA. DNA for the CDR3: TGTGCCAGCAGCTCCCCCTGGGGTACGCAGTATTTT. Translation: CASSSPWGTQYF.